Here is one TCR beta chain with its context. Its antigen is not yet known. Per-nucleotide qualities are absent, and no much larger clonotype sits a single base away. These data are taken from a study of PD-L1 blockade in urothelial cancer (TCRdb year 2017). Background for the entire study: All patients started therapy around 2014 and received atezolizumab 1,200 mg intravenously every 3 weeks. About nine tenths of the roughly 30 patients were males with bladder-origin urothelial cancer, and 18 of 29 reported a prior smoking history. Patients had an ECOG performance status of 0 or 1 and had received between 0 and 3 prior chemotherapy regimens. Blood samples were analyzed at two time points: 3 weeks after treatment start (second dose) and 6 weeks after treatment start. A median of 141,255 T cells and some 84,000 unique TCRs was obtained from blood samples, and a median clonality of around 0.072 was observed. The study, an exploratory multi-omic analysis, examined somatic, immune and clinical correlates of response to PD-L1 blockade with atezolizumab in urothelial cancer. Pretreatment tumor samples, along with matched peripheral blood collected serially before and after atezolizumab treatment, underwent TCR sequencing. Durable clinical benefit meant progression-free survival longer than 6 months, and TCR features were also tested against progression-free and overall survival. In the same patients who had TCR sequencing, pretreatment tumors also underwent whole exome sequencing and RNA sequencing. About 10 patients reached durable clinical benefit, while about 19 patients did not. Just over 28 patients had pretreatment blood TCR-seq, roughly 25 had at least one posttreatment blood collection, and roughly 25 had tumor TCR-seq.

Ends trimmed: V by 0 bases, J by 4 bases; bases unmatched to a gene: 4. The CDR3 starts with the cysteine, ends with the phenylalanine, and has 17 residues. Only CDR3 DNA is held: 51 bases, read in frame from base 1. Each PCR received spiked-in synthetic TCR analog templates so that absolute template abundance could be estimated from read counts. The immunoSEQ assay used bias-controlled V and J gene primers to amplify TCRbeta CDR3 regions from genomic DNA. Rearranged TCRbeta segments were sequenced at approximately 20X coverage. Turning to the authors' computational methods: Clustering was used to correct sequencing errors, and CDR3s were annotated against IMGT so that V, D and J genes could be assigned. Downstream analyses used only productive TCRbeta rearrangements and left out out-of-frame or stop-codon sequences. Clonality was calculated as one minus the Shannon entropy normalized by the log of the number of unique productive sequences. Clones differing between time points or between blood and tumor were identified by Fisher's exact test with Benjamini-Hochberg correction at adjusted p below 0.01. This immuneACCESS table, as held by TCRdb, lists in-frame sequences with V and J called but not all clones. Of the missing ones, under half trace to an unresolved V gene in checked studies; the others have no known cause. D and trimming come from the DNA, and the V and J calls and clone size come from that table. The table for this sample lists over 45,000 clones; about 86% of them were counted only once. The ten largest clones take up over 20% of the sample.

Per the publication, the time point label means: pretreatment peripheral blood. A total of 25 to 35 patients with locally advanced or metastatic urothelial carcinoma, treated at Memorial Sloan Kettering on a trial protocol, made up the cohort. Peripheral blood mononuclear cells were collected from each patient pretreatment and during treatment, giving between 1 and 8 total time points per patient. The Qiagen DNeasy Blood extraction kit was used to purify genomic DNA from total PBMCs and tumor samples. PBMCs were collected pretreatment and during treatment, and were isolated and stored as previously described. The paper as a whole reports these results and caveats: A pretreatment peripheral blood TCR clonality below the median was linked to improved progression-free and overall survival. Because the sample size was small (n of about 27) and many exploratory analyses were performed, the results are intended to be hypothesis-generating. Among patients with durable benefit, tumor-associated TCR clones showed greater expansion in peripheral blood 3 weeks after treatment started (n ≈ 20, p = 0.022).

The receptor's source is a man aged 60 to 75 with urothelial cancer. The starting material was PBMCs, obtained around atezolizumab (anti-PD-L1) treatment. In this chain, TRBV23-1 is recombined with TRBJ1-3; 12 bases in the middle match TRBD1. TRBV23-1 qualifies as an ORF whose function is uncertain. The CDR3 loop reads CASSQSRDRGRGNTIYF. In nucleotide form, the sequence is TGCGCCAGCAGTCAATCGAGGGACAGGGGGCGAGGAAACACCATATATTTT.